This T cell receptor beta chain was identified during a study of beta chain features in type 1 diabetes. Points from the study as a whole: A closer apparent resemblance between naive, central memory and Treg TCRB repertoires was seen in patients than in healthy donors. In every one of the four CD4+ subsets, TCRB CDR3s were moderately but significantly shorter in Type 1 diabetes patients.

The germline V gene has CDR1 SGDLS and CDR2 YYNGEE. V lost 0 bases and J lost 3; bases outside the gene matches: 4. This CDR3 region has 16 residues. Reverse transcribing all isolated RNA meant expressed TCRB transcripts were sequenced. Libraries were prepared by immunoSEQ multiplex PCR; TCRdb keeps only in-frame clonotypes and omits some of them. Here the sample spans 100,000 to 150,000 clones, 9% being singletons. This clone came up a few times. Its antigen is unknown. The receptor was derived from a man between 25 and 39 years old with type 1 diabetes. The chain is built from TRBV9 and TRBJ2-3, with 10 bases lining up with TRBD2. The sequenced sample was central memory CD4+ T cells from blood. The CDR3: CASSVGVSGGTDTQYF. Here the CDR3 DNA reads TGTGCCAGCAGCGTAGGGGTTAGCGGGGGGACAGATACGCAGTATTTT.